This T cell receptor beta chain was captured by sequencing in a study of beta chain features in type 1 diabetes. Donors contributed one heparinised blood draw apiece, averaging roughly 0.12 L. CD4+ naive, central memory, regulatory and stem cell-like memory cells were sorted via CD45RO/CCR7/CD25/CD127/CD95/CD27. The CDR3 is made up of 15 amino acids. The trim removed 0 bases at V and 5 bases at J, leaving 2 bases unmatched. Looked up from germline, CDR1 is SGDLS and CDR2 is YYNGEE. Broader study findings: Shorter TCRB CDR3s, moderately but significantly so, marked every one of the four CD4+ subsets in Type 1 diabetes patients. Insertion counts at VDJ junctions were lower in type 1 diabetes patients, who also showed more deletions there.

Every bit of the isolated RNA underwent reverse transcription, so sequencing read expressed TCRB transcripts. Sequencing was performed with immunoSEQ multiplex PCR; in TCRdb, only in-frame clones are kept and a portion is missing. There are roughly 260,000 clones in the sample; roughly 21% occur only once, and about 0.028% lies in the top ten. This clone was seen a handful of times. The antigen remains unidentified. This receptor was obtained from a woman aged 40-49 years with type 1 diabetes. This sequence joins TRBV9 and TRBJ2-1; 10 bases line up with TRBD2. The source material was naive CD4+ T cells from blood. CDR3 amino acids: CASSVELAGHNEQFF. CDR3 nucleotides: TGTGCCAGCAGCGTAGAACTAGCGGGGCACAATGAGCAGTTCTTC.